The 27 T cell receptor beta chains reported below all come from one sample, sequenced in a study of blood T cell repertoires in COVID-19 (dated by TCRdb to the early 2020s). The library was prepared using the immunoSEQ multiplex PCR assay. TCRdb mirrors the immuneACCESS table, restricted to in-frame sequences. Some clones are absent from its copies; in checked studies, under half trace to an unresolved V gene, and the reason for the others is unknown. The sample table lists under 150,000 clones, about 87% of them with a count of one. Together, the top ten hold approximately 4% of the sample. Sequenced sample: PBMCs or T cells enriched from blood (not recorded which). All receptors derive from a man aged 50-59 years in a cohort exposed to, infected with or recovered from COVID-19 (not recorded which).

This clone has at least ten counts. The J gene is TRBJ1-1, the V gene TRBV18, with TRBD1 as a possible D gene (6 bases). V lost 3 bases to trimming and J lost 9 bases, with 14 bases between them. CDR3 length: 13 residues. Germline V gives CDR1 KGHSH, CDR2 LQKENI. For the CDR3, the DNA is TGTGCCAGCTCACCGACAGGACCTCTTCAAGCTTTCTTT. It translates to CASSPTGPLQAFF.

The chain recombines TRBV6-5 with TRBJ2-7; 7 bases match TRBD1. V was clipped by 7 bases and J by 2 bases; unmatched bases: 5. Germline V CDR1 and CDR2: MNHEY, SVGAGI. The CDR3 length is 13 residues. CDR3 sequence reads: CASKPGQAYEQYF. The CDR3 bases are TGTGCCAGCAAACCAGGACAGGCCTACGAGCAGTACTTC.

This clone has a handful of counts. This chain joins TRBV2 and TRBJ1-5, with TRBD1 matching over 7 bases. V was clipped by 6 bases and J by 3 bases; unmatched bases: 5. Per the germline V gene, CDR1 is SNHLY and CDR2 is FYNNEI. The CDR3 runs 14 residues. CDR3 loop: CASSDQGVNQPQHF. The CDR3 coding sequence is TGTGCCAGCAGCGACCAGGGGGTCAATCAGCCCCAGCATTTT. Full variable domain (outside the CDR3, taken from reference TRBV2 and TRBJ1-5): EPEVTQTPSHQVTQMGQEVILRCVPISNHLYFYWYRQILGQKVEFLVSFYNNEISEKSEIFDDQFSVERPDGSNFTLKIRSTKLEDSAMYFCASSDQGVNQPQHFGDGTRLSIL.

The gene calls are TRBV30 and TRBJ2-1, with 10 bases aligning to TRBD2. V gave up 0 bases and J gave up 5 bases; unmatched junction bases: 13. The CDR3 is made up of 18 amino acids. Looked up from germline, CDR1 is GTSNPN and CDR2 is SVGIG (reference sequence). CDR3 in amino acids: CAWSVGSSGSLRHNEQFF. The CDR3 bases are TGTGCCTGGAGTGTAGGGTCTAGCGGGAGTTTAAGGCACAATGAGCAGTTCTTC.

The chain uses TRBV30 and TRBJ1-6; D may be TRBD1 (6 bases). Germline V CDR1 and CDR2: GTSNPN, SVGIG (reference sequence). Trimming took 0 bases from V and 7 from J, leaving 13 bases between them. There are 15 residues in the CDR3. CDR3: CAWSVPLGQNSPLHF. The CDR3 DNA is TGTGCCTGGAGTGTACCTCTTGGACAGAATTCACCCCTCCACTTT.

The chain combines TRBV30 with TRBJ1-1; D call uncertain. The CDR3 runs to 14 residues. Germline V CDR1 and CDR2: GTSNPN, SVGIG (reference sequence). V was clipped by 2 bases and J by 7 bases, with 17 bases between them. The CDR3 DNA is TGTGCCTGGAGTCCTCCGGGAGGGAGGAGTGAAGCTTTCTTT. This codes for CAWSPPGGRSEAFF.

The gene calls are TRBV3-1 (or the pseudogene TRBV3-2) and TRBJ1-2; 12 bases match TRBD1. Germline V gives CDR1 LGHDT, CDR2 YNNKEL (reference sequence). This CDR3 has 16 amino acids. V dropped 1 base and J dropped 4; count of bases not matched to a gene: 4. The CDR3 spells CASSQAQGQGAYGYTF. CDR3 nucleotide sequence: TGTGCCAGCAGCCAAGCTCAGGGACAGGGGGCCTATGGCTACACCTTC.

This clone was found a few times. The CDR3 sequence is CASSPGTGSGEQYF. The DNA for the CDR3 is TGTGCCAGTAGTCCCGGGACAGGGTCGGGCGAGCAGTACTTC. The chain recombines TRBV19 with TRBJ2-7, with TRBD1 matching over 9 bases. V gave up 5 bases and J gave up 6 bases; unmatched junction bases: 8. CDR1 is LNHDA, CDR2 SQIVND, per germline (reference sequence). The CDR3 spans 14 residues.

The V gene is TRBV7-9, the J gene TRBJ2-7; perhaps TRBD2 as D (5 bases). The CDR3 runs 13 residues. CDR1 is SEHNR and CDR2 is FQNEAQ in the germline V gene (reference sequence). The ends were cut back, 1 base at V and 5 bases at J, with 9 bases in the middle. The CDR3: CASSLVGVDEQYF. CDR3 DNA: TGTGCCAGCAGCTTAGTCGGGGTCGACGAGCAGTACTTC.

The chain joins TRBV9 to TRBJ2-2; TRBD2 agrees at 10 bases. V trimming: 2 bases; J trimming: 1 base; junction bases outside the gene matches: 2. The CDR3 is 16 amino acids. Looked up from germline, CDR1 is SGDLS and CDR2 is YYNGEE. CDR3 residues: CASSVRTSGNTGELFF. The CDR3 DNA is TGTGCCAGCAGCGTCAGGACTAGCGGGAACACCGGGGAGCTGTTTTTT.

V gene TRBV5-6 combines with J gene TRBJ2-7; D may be TRBD1 (6 bases). The CDR3 extends over 14 amino acids. V lost 2 bases, J lost 1 base, and 10 bases lay in between. Germline assignment: CDR1 SGHDT and CDR2 YYEEEE. The CDR3, as DNA: TGTGCCAGCAGCTTCACAGGGATATCCTACGAGCAGTACTTC. It yields the protein CASSFTGISYEQYF.

This chain uses TRBV7-9 with TRBJ1-2, with 8 bases fitting TRBD1. Germline loops: CDR1 SEHNR, CDR2 FQNEAQ (reference sequence). CDR3 length equals 13 residues. Trimming cost V 5 bases and J 3 bases; bases outside gene matches: 2. This CDR3 is CASSRGQDYGYTF. The CDR3 nucleotides read TGTGCCAGCAGCCGGGGACAGGACTATGGCTACACCTTC.

CDR3 residues: CASSYPEQGEKLFF. For the CDR3, the DNA is TGTGCCAGCAGTTATCCCGAACAGGGGGAAAAACTGTTTTTT. This chain connects TRBV6-9 to TRBJ1-4; TRBD1 aligns across 7 bases. Germline V gene data show CDR1 as MNHGY and CDR2 as SVAAGI. The CDR3 totals 14 residues. The V segment lost 2 bases and the J segment 8 bases; nucleotides outside the gene matches: 5.

This clone turned up a few times. The gene calls are TRBV20-1 and TRBJ1-5; D ambiguous. The CDR3 length is 14 residues. Trimming took 6 bases from V and 7 from J, leaving 19 bases between them. Germline V gene lookup returns CDR1 DFQATT and CDR2 SNEGSKA (reference sequence). The CDR3 loop reads CSASSGDNIQPQHF. The CDR3 nucleotides are TGCAGTGCGAGTAGCGGGGATAATATACAGCCCCAGCATTTT.

Only one count was recorded for this clone. The chain carries TRBV9 and TRBJ1-1, with D hard to call. This CDR3 comprises 13 residues. Germline CDR1 and CDR2: SGDLS and YYNGEE. V shed 4 bases and J shed 2 bases, with 9 bases lying between them. CDR3 in DNA: TGTGCCAGCAGCCCATACACCAACACTGAAGCTTTCTTT. It translates to CASSPYTNTEAFF.

The chain recombines TRBV7-9 with TRBJ1-2, with D possibly TRBD1 on 5 matching bases. Looked up from germline, CDR1 is SEHNR and CDR2 is FQNEAQ (reference sequence). Trimming removed 2 bases from V and 4 bases from J, with 11 bases in between. The CDR3 consists of 14 residues. CDR3 amino acids: CASSLRGEGYGYTF. DNA for the CDR3: TGTGCCAGCAGCTTACGGGGGGAAGGCTATGGCTACACCTTC.

This CDR3 reads CASSLGEREGETQYF. CDR3 sequence (DNA): TGTGCCAGCAGCTTAGGGGAGCGGGAGGGAGAGACCCAGTACTTC. The V gene is TRBV7-9, the J gene TRBJ2-5; 10 bases are shared with TRBD2. Germline CDR1 reads SEHNR; CDR2 reads FQNEAQ (reference sequence). The CDR3 is 15 amino acids. The V gene end was trimmed by 1 base and the J gene end by 4 bases; junction bases not matched to a gene: 3.

The V call is TRBV2, the J call TRBJ2-1; no firm D call. Trimming shortened V by 0 bases and J by 9 bases, and 12 bases separated the two germline ends. In germline, CDR1 is SNHLY, CDR2 FYNNEI. CDR3 length: 14 residues. CDR3 in amino acids: CASSEALLEGEQFF. The DNA of the CDR3 is TGTGCCAGCAGTGAAGCGCTTCTAGAAGGTGAGCAGTTCTTC. The full variable domain, in which reference TRBV2 and TRBJ2-1 provide the parts outside the CDR3, is EPEVTQTPSHQVTQMGQEVILRCVPISNHLYFYWYRQILGQKVEFLVSFYNNEISEKSEIFDDQFSVERPDGSNFTLKIRSTKLEDSAMYFCASSEALLEGEQFFGPGTRLTVL.

This chain uses TRBV12-3 or TRBV12-4 with TRBJ1-1; D not certain. V lost 5 bases and J 0 bases, leaving 7 bases between the germline ends. This CDR3 is built from 13 residues. The CDR3 DNA follows: TGTGCCAGCAGTCTACTGATGAACACTGAAGCTTTCTTT. This translates into CASSLLMNTEAFF.

The rearrangement links TRBV3-1 (or the pseudogene TRBV3-2) to TRBJ2-7, with a tentative D call TRBD2 (7 bases). The length of the CDR3 is 16 residues. V was trimmed by 5 bases and J by 0 bases, leaving 17 bases between them. CDR1 LGHDT and CDR2 YNNKEL come from the germline V gene (reference sequence). This CDR3 is CASSMGGGSLSYEQYF. CDR3 DNA: TGTGCCAGCAGCATGGGGGGGGGCTCCCTCTCCTACGAGCAGTACTTC.

V is TRBV4-1 and J is TRBJ1-4, with 9 bases lining up with TRBD1. Germline V gene sequence: CDR1 MGHRA, CDR2 YSYEKL. Trimming cost V 5 bases and J 7 bases; bases outside gene matches: 8. This CDR3 region has 15 residues. CDR3 region: CASSGSGQGSEKLFF. In nucleotides, the CDR3 is TGCGCCAGCAGCGGCTCGGGACAGGGTAGTGAAAAACTGTTTTTT.

Points on this clone: The same CDR3 arises from other DNA sequences in this sample as well. The chain combines TRBV18 with TRBJ2-1; no reliable D call. Looked up from germline, CDR1 is KGHSH and CDR2 is LQKENI. V was cut by 0 bases and J by 0 bases, with 6 bases left in between. The CDR3 is 15 residues long. CDR3 in DNA: TGTGCCAGCTCACCACCCGGTAGCTCCTACAATGAGCAGTTCTTC. Translation: CASSPPGSSYNEQFF.

V usage is TRBV5-1 and J usage is TRBJ2-7; tentative D call: TRBD1 (5 bases). Germline CDR1 SGHRS, CDR2 YFSETQ. There are 13 residues in the CDR3. The V end lost 1 base, the J end lost 6 bases, and 11 bases lay between the germline ends. The CDR3 sequence is CASSLQPQGEQYF. CDR3 coding DNA: TGCGCCAGCAGCTTGCAGCCCCAGGGCGAGCAGTACTTC.

This clone counts as medium-sized. V is TRBV6-4 and J is TRBJ2-5, with a weak D call TRBD2 (5 bases). Trimming left V 4 bases short and J 0 bases short, with 12 bases between. The CDR3 is made up of 15 amino acids. Germline CDR1 and CDR2: MRHNA and SNTAGT. The CDR3 region is CASSVGMGDQETQYF. CDR3 DNA sequence: TGTGCCAGCAGTGTGGGTATGGGAGACCAAGAGACCCAGTACTTC.

V and J are TRBV30 and TRBJ1-1, with 9 bases that match TRBD1. Germline values: CDR1 GTSNPN, CDR2 SVGIG (reference sequence). Trimming removed 7 bases from V and 0 bases from J; junction bases left unmatched: 9. CDR3 length: 15 residues. For the CDR3, the DNA is TGTGCCTACGGACAGGGGCCCCTTATGAACACTGAAGCTTTCTTT. This encodes CAYGQGPLMNTEAFF.

The chain has TRBV6-5 and TRBJ2-2; 9 positions agree with TRBD1. After removal of 4 bases from V and 4 bases from J, the junction contained 4 bases not matched to a gene. The CDR3 covers 15 residues. Germline assignment: CDR1 MNHEY and CDR2 SVGAGI. CDR3 region: CASSSQGAFTGELFF. The CDR3 bases are TGTGCCAGCAGTTCACAGGGGGCCTTCACCGGGGAGCTGTTTTTT.

The V call is TRBV7-9, the J call TRBJ2-5; D gene uncertain. Germline V gives CDR1 SEHNR, CDR2 FQNEAQ (reference sequence). This CDR3 region has 12 residues. Trimming took off 5 bases at V and 4 bases at J, with 8 bases between the two ends. The CDR3 DNA is TGTGCCAGCAGCCCCGGTCGAGAGACCCAGTACTTC. Its protein product is CASSPGRETQYF.